Listed below are T cell receptor beta chains from one sample, sequenced in a study of blood T cells in healthy people across ages. One entry per CDR3 protein results from TCRdb running MiXCR on the 5' RACE reads. The table lists over a million distinct CDR3 sequences, around 45% of them singletons. The sequencing input was blood. The receptors stem from a woman aged 60-70 years in good health. Each CDR3 is given without its conserved first and last residue. The listing skips clone size in some rows; elsewhere it reads once, few, many or a size class.

j_gene,abundance,v_gene,CDR3aa
TRBJ2-3,NA,TRBV5-5,ASSLGLGAADTQY
TRBJ2-3,few,TRBV20-1,SANGLAGPDTQY
TRBJ2-5,NA,TRBV5-1,ASSLRTGFQEAQY
TRBJ2-7,few,TRBV30,AWSVIPICGQY
TRBJ2-7,few,TRBV25-1,ASSDPFGETYEQY
TRBJ1-1,NA,TRBV13,ASGDRNTEAF
NA,NA,TRBV5-1,ASSSTVHEQY
TRBJ2-1,NA,TRBV6-5,ASSYIKLAGDPNEQF
NA,NA,TRBV5-1,ASSVGRGIYEQY
TRBJ1-4,NA,TRBV27,ASTVWRGRGRGKLF
TRBJ2-1,NA,TRBV12-3/TRBV12-4,ARRLLAGGGNEQF
TRBJ1-5,NA,TRBV7-9,ASSPTGWDSNQPQH
TRBJ2-7,few,TRBV29-1,SVHFSGVAQY
TRBJ2-1,NA,TRBV6-2/TRBV6-3,ASSYYPGLAAGHSYNEQF
TRBJ2-5,NA,TRBV14,ASSHTTGCQETQY
TRBJ1-1,NA,TRBV20-1,SASGPVEAF
TRBJ2-5,NA,TRBV5-1,ASSQGQGEGETQY
TRBJ2-1,NA,TRBV10-3,ATLSGSDNEQF
TRBJ1-2,NA,TRBV6-6,AGRGSYGYT
NA,NA,TRBV18,ASSPLIRFSEQY
TRBJ1-2,few,TRBV27,ASRPQGDGYT
TRBJ1-5,few,TRBV6-6,ASKAGGSQPQH
TRBJ2-1,few,TRBV29-1,SVVGGNNEQF
TRBJ2-7,NA,TRBV27,ASSVDGTFIYEQY
TRBJ2-7,few,TRBV20-1,SARDVVGLTYEQY
TRBJ2-5,NA,TRBV5-1,AGSFKLQETQY
TRBJ2-2,few,TRBV9,ASSPWTSGGELF
TRBJ2-1,NA,TRBV7-8,ASSLAGSHREQF
TRBJ2-4,few,TRBV20-1,SAAQGGNIQY